The 6 T cell receptor beta chains below all came from one sample that was sequenced in a study of T cell clonotyping in hematopoietic cell transplantation. TCRdb keeps only in-frame clones here, not all; method: immunoSEQ multiplex PCR. The repertoire has 8,400 or so clones, about 60% of them found once; the top ten carry 20% to 25%. The sample here was peripheral blood mononuclear cells, taken 100 days after allogeneic stem cell transplant. Receptors were obtained from a male patient between 55 and 70 years old who had an allogeneic stem cell transplant from an unrelated donor, so the T cells may come from the graft donor. Some clones in this sample may be carry-over from other donors' samples.

The chain is built from TRBV4-2 and TRBJ1-6; the D gene is possibly TRBD1 (6 bases). CDR1 and CDR2 from the germline V gene are LGHNA and YNFKEQ. The V gene lost 4 bases and the J gene lost 6 bases, with 13 bases spanning the gap. The length of the CDR3 is 15 residues. Here the CDR3 DNA reads TGTGCCAGCAGCCGAACCGGGACAACTAATTCACCCCTCCACTTT. Translated: CASSRTGTTNSPLHF.

The V call is TRBV19, the J call TRBJ1-4; D uncertain. The CDR3 is made up of 14 amino acids. V lost 5 bases and J 8 bases, leaving 15 bases between the germline ends. Germline V CDR1 and CDR2: LNHDA, SQIVND (reference sequence). In nucleotides, the CDR3 is TGTGCCAGTAGTCTCCGGCGATTGGGGGAAAAACTGTTTTTT. Translation gives CASSLRRLGEKLFF.

The chain uses TRBV18 and TRBJ2-4, with 7 bases that match TRBD1. The V gene end was trimmed by 6 bases and the J gene end by 1 base; junction bases not matched to a gene: 3. Germline V gives CDR1 KGHSH, CDR2 LQKENI. The CDR3 contains 14 residues. CDR3 protein: CASSTGLAKNIQYF. CDR3 DNA: TGTGCCAGCTCGACAGGGTTGGCCAAAAACATTCAGTACTTC.

This chain joins TRBV6-5 and TRBJ1-1, with D uncertain. The CDR3 totals 12 residues. Trimming took 7 bases from V and 3 from J, leaving 9 bases between them. In germline, CDR1 is MNHEY, CDR2 SVGAGI. Here the CDR3 DNA reads TGTGCCAGCAAGGAGTGGGACACTGAAGCTTTCTTT. It encodes CASKEWDTEAFF.

As regards this clone: Other nucleotide sequences in the sample specify the same CDR3. The V gene is TRBV9, the J gene TRBJ1-1, with D tentatively TRBD1 (5 bases). Germline V CDR1 and CDR2: SGDLS, YYNGEE. CDR3 length: 12 amino acids. Trimming cost V 5 bases and J 3 bases, with 8 bases left between them. The DNA for the CDR3 is TGTGCCAGCAGTGTGGGACACACTGAAGCTTTCTTT. Translation: CASSVGHTEAFF.

This chain joins TRBV7-9 and TRBJ1-2; D is unresolved. Germline CDR1 is SEHNR and CDR2 is FQNEAQ (reference sequence). Trimming pared 6 bases from V and 4 bases from J, leaving 9 bases between. The CDR3 sequence is 12 residues long. The CDR3 protein is CASSYQRYGYTF. In DNA, the CDR3 is TGTGCCAGCAGTTACCAGCGCTATGGCTACACCTTC. Using reference TRBV7-9 and TRBJ1-2 for the parts outside the CDR3, the full variable domain is DTGVSQNPRHKITKRGQNVTFRCDPISEHNRLYWYRQTLGQGPEFLTYFQNEAQLEKSRLLSDRFSAERPKGSFSTLEIQRTEQGDSAMYLCASSYQRYGYTFGSGTRLTVV.